This T cell receptor beta chain was profiled in a study of T cell responses to AZD1222 COVID-19 vaccine. Study-level findings and limits: Baseline seropositivity characterized only a handful of AZD1222 recipients.

The table came from immunoSEQ multiplex PCR; TCRdb's copy has only in-frame clones and leaves some out. The table lists approximately 150,000 clones, around 89% of them singletons, with approximately 5.1% in the top ten. Germline lookup yields CDR1 LNHDA and CDR2 SQIVND (reference sequence). Trimming pared 4 bases from V and 2 bases from J, leaving 8 bases between. The CDR3 has 13 residues. To note about this clone: Its specificity is not known.

The specimen was peripheral blood, collected on day 0 of AZD1222 vaccination. The sequence was obtained from an adult in good health. The J gene is TRBJ1-2, the V gene TRBV19; D might be TRBD1 (6 bases). The CDR3 loop is CASSRGANYGYTF. Here the CDR3 DNA reads TGTGCCAGTAGTAGGGGGGCGAACTATGGCTACACCTTC.